Given below is one T cell receptor (beta chain) in context. The CDR3 is 13 amino acids. V was pared by 5 bases and J by 4 bases, with 8 bases between. Germline CDR1 and CDR2: MDHEN and SYDVKM. This record belongs to a study of blood T cell repertoires in COVID-19. Whole-study context: PBMCs, B-cell-depleted T cells, or T cells provided the cDNA or gDNA that made up the material.

Authors' processing steps: Reference gene primers were amplified, and this amplification served to estimate nucleated cell counts. Clones were read by immunoSEQ multiplex PCR, and TCRdb kept only the in-frame ones, dropping some. V and J calls and clone size follow that table, whereas D and trimming were derived from the DNA. The sample carries about 53,000 clones, approximately 80% recorded once. The sequenced sample was peripheral blood. The source is a woman aged 60-70 years with acute or convalescent COVID-19. V and J are TRBV28 and TRBJ1-4; D remains unclear. CDR3 in DNA: TGTGCCAGCAGTGGGGAGCTTAATGAAAAACTGTTTTTT. Its translation is CASSGELNEKLFF.